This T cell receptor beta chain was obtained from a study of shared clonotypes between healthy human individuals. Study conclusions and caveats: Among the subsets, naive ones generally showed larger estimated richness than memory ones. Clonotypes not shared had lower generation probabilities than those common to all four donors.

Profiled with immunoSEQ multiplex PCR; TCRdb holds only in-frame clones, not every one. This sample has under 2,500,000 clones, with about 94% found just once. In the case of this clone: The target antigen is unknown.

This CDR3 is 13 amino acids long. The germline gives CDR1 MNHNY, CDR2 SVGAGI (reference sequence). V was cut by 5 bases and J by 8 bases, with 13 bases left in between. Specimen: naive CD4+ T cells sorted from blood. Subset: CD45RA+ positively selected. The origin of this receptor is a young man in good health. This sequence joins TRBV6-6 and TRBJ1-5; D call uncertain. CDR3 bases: TGTGCCAGCAGTGCGAGAGGGCCCGAGCCCCAGCATTTT. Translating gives CASSARGPEPQHF.